The clone carrying this TCR beta chain has only a few counts. Unique molecular identifiers were incorporated when the TCRbeta library was constructed. Each CDR3 protein is one row after TCRdb ran MiXCR on the PCR reads. The sample lists around 530,000 distinct CDR3 sequences, 32% occurring once. V dropped 0 bases and J dropped 8 bases, with 20 bases sitting between them. The CDR3 extends over 17 amino acids. From germline, CDR1 is SGHKS and CDR2 YYEKEE (reference sequence). These data belong to a study of T-cell reconstitution after alpha-beta-depleted transplantation in children. This specimen consisted of PBMCs from the stem cell graft donor, obtained from the stem cell graft. V gene TRBV5-5 combines with J gene TRBJ1-4; TRBD1 is a possible D gene (5 bases). This receptor was taken from a human donor who donated a stem cell graft to a child with aplastic anemia. The CDR3, as DNA: TGTGCCAGCAGCTTGGCGGCAGATGGGGGACCTGCGGAAAAACTGTTTTTT. Translation gives CASSLAADGGPAEKLFF.